The rows below give T cell receptor beta chains drawn from one sample of a study of vaccination effects on CD4 cells after COVID-19. Their cognate antigens are unknown. TCRdb's copy holds only in-frame clones and misses some; the assay was immunoSEQ multiplex PCR. This sample carries about 73,000 clones, roughly 74% of them seen once, and the ten largest clones take roughly 2.9%. The sequenced sample was CD4+ T cells from PBMCs cultured with HCoV-NL63 spike peptides, obtained before COVID-19 vaccination. These receptors came from a human donor who received a COVID-19 vaccine. The CDR3 runs from the conserved cysteine through the conserved F or W. The D gene is left open where the match is weak.

j_call: TRBJ2-1; d_call: NA; v_call: TRBV24-1; cdr3_aa: CATSADSYNEQFF; cdr3_nt: TGTGCCACCAGTGCCGACAGCTACAATGAGCAGTTCTTC
j_call: TRBJ2-2; d_call: TRBD1; v_call: TRBV7-8; cdr3_aa: CASRGQGFTGELFF; cdr3_nt: TGTGCCAGCAGAGGACAGGGCTTCACCGGGGAGCTGTTTTTT
j_call: TRBJ2-6; d_call: TRBD1; v_call: TRBV6-1; cdr3_aa: CASSVGQVSGANVLTF; cdr3_nt: TGTGCCAGCAGTGTGGGACAGGTCTCTGGGGCCAACGTCCTGACTTTC
j_call: TRBJ1-6; d_call: NA; v_call: TRBV18; cdr3_aa: CASSPPSGRGGNSPLHF; cdr3_nt: TGTGCCAGCTCACCACCATCCGGAAGGGGAGGTAATTCACCCCTCCACTTT
j_call: TRBJ1-2; d_call: NA; v_call: TRBV12-5; cdr3_aa: CASGLGMGTTNYGYTF; cdr3_nt: TGTGCTAGTGGTTTGGGGATGGGGACCACTAACTATGGCTACACCTTC
j_call: TRBJ1-1; d_call: TRBD1; v_call: TRBV23-1; cdr3_aa: CASSQPGQGEMNTEAFF; cdr3_nt: TGCGCCAGCAGTCAACCCGGACAGGGAGAGATGAACACTGAAGCTTTCTTT
j_call: TRBJ1-2; d_call: TRBD1; v_call: TRBV19; cdr3_aa: CASRETGGQKDGYTF; cdr3_nt: TGTGCCAGTAGAGAGACAGGGGGCCAAAAGGATGGCTACACCTTC
j_call: TRBJ2-1; d_call: NA; v_call: TRBV18; cdr3_aa: CASSMDFYSYNEQFF; cdr3_nt: TGTGCCAGCTCCATGGACTTCTACTCCTACAATGAGCAGTTCTTC
j_call: TRBJ2-3; d_call: TRBD2; v_call: TRBV2; cdr3_aa: CASSDGLAGGRGTDTQYF; cdr3_nt: TGTGCCAGCAGTGATGGGCTAGCGGGGGGTAGGGGCACAGATACGCAGTATTTT
j_call: TRBJ2-2; d_call: TRBD2; v_call: TRBV30; cdr3_aa: CAWMQAGGRGNTGELFF; cdr3_nt: TGTGCCTGGATGCAGGCTGGCGGGAGAGGGAACACCGGGGAGCTGTTTTTT
j_call: TRBJ2-2; d_call: NA; v_call: TRBV28; cdr3_aa: CASSPYAGELFF; cdr3_nt: TGTGCCAGCAGTCCATACGCCGGGGAGCTGTTTTTT
j_call: TRBJ2-5; d_call: NA; v_call: TRBV10-2; cdr3_aa: CASSEVWGVGTQYF; cdr3_nt: TGCGCCAGCAGTGAAGTATGGGGGGTCGGGACCCAGTACTTC
j_call: TRBJ2-1; d_call: NA; v_call: TRBV5-8; cdr3_aa: CASSFTRTAVPGEQFF; cdr3_nt: TGTGCCAGCAGCTTTACTAGGACAGCTGTTCCGGGTGAGCAGTTCTTC
j_call: TRBJ1-1; d_call: NA; v_call: TRBV28; cdr3_aa: CASSLPLNTEAFF; cdr3_nt: TGTGCCAGCAGTTTACCCCTGAACACTGAAGCTTTCTTT